This entry concerns a single T cell receptor (beta chain). Distinct nucleotide sequences in the sample also encode this CDR3. The V gene's germline CDR1 is KGHSH and CDR2 LQKENI. The CDR3 has 13 residues. With 3 bases removed from V and 2 bases from J, the gap between germline ends came to 7 bases. This sample stems from a study of blood T cell repertoires in COVID-19. The overall study: Whether acute or convalescent, the COVID-19 samples came from the United States, Italy and Spain.

In the source study's methods: Amplification of reference gene primers was used by the study to estimate nucleated cell counts. Using immunoSEQ multiplex PCR, the repertoire was profiled, and TCRdb retains in-frame clones only, with some absent. V, J and clone size are those of that table, while D and trimming were read from the DNA. The sample lists a few hundred thousand clones, around 86% occurring once. The sequenced sample was peripheral blood. The rearrangement uses TRBV18 and TRBJ1-1; perhaps TRBD1 as D (5 bases). The receptor comes from a woman in her seventies with active or convalescent COVID-19. CDR3 nucleotide sequence: TGTGCCAGCTCACCCGACAGTAACACTGAAGCTTTCTTT. It is translated as CASSPDSNTEAFF.